This record covers a single TCR beta chain. Methods used by the authors: Scientists estimated how many nucleated cells there were by amplifying reference gene primers. The data were produced by immunoSEQ multiplex PCR, yet TCRdb's version contains in-frame clones alone and is incomplete. For V, J and clone size, that table is used; D and trimming come from the DNA. The sample has 250,000 to 300,000 clones, approximately 91% seen once. The CDR3 contains 14 residues. With 8 bases removed from V and 5 bases from J, the gap between germline ends came to 15 bases. Germline CDR1 is MDHEN and CDR2 is SYDVKM. This sample was included in a study of blood T cell repertoires in COVID-19. Overall study context: From the United States, Italy and Spain came samples of acute and convalescent COVID-19. Sample material is recorded as cDNA or gDNA derived from T cells, B-cell-depleted T cells, or PBMCs.

This TCR derives from a woman aged 55-75 years with acute or convalescent COVID-19. Specimen: peripheral blood. The genes are TRBV28 and TRBJ1-4; D perhaps matches TRBD1 (6 bases). The CDR3 is CASEGGAVNEKLFF. CDR3 in DNA: TGTGCCAGCGAAGGGGGGGCCGTGAATGAAAAACTGTTTTTT.